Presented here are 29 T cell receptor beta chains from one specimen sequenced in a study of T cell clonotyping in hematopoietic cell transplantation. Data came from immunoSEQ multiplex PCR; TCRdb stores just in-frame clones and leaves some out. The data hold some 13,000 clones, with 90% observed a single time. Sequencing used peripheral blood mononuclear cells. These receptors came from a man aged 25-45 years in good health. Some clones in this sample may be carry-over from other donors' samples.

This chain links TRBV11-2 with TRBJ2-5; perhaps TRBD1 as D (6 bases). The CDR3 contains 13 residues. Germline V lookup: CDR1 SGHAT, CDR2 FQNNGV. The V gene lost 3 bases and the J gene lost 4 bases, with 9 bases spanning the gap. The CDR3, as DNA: TGTGCCAGCAGCTTCGGCAGGGGAGAGACCCAGTACTTC. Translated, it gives CASSFGRGETQYF.

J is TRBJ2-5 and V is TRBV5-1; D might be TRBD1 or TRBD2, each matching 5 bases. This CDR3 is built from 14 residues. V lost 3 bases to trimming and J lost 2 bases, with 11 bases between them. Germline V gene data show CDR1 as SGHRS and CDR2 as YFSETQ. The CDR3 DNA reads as TGCGCCAGCAGCTACCGGGACCAACAAGAGACCCAGTACTTC. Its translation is CASSYRDQQETQYF. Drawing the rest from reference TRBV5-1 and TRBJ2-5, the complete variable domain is KAGVTQTPRYLIKTRGQQVTLSCSPISGHRSVSWYQQTPGQGLQFLFEYFSETQRNKGNFPGRFSGRQFSNSRSEMNVSTLELGDSALYLCASSYRDQQETQYFGPGTRLLVL.

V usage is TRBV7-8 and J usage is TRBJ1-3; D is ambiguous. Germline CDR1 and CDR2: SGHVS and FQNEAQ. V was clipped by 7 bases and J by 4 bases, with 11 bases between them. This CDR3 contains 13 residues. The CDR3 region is CASTYGDGNTIYF. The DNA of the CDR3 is TGTGCCAGCACATACGGAGACGGAAACACCATATATTTT.

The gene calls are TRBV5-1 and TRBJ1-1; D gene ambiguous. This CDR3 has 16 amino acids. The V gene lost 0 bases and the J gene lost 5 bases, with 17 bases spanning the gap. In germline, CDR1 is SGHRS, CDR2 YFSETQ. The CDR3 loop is CASSLVGFEERTEAFF. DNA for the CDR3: TGCGCCAGCAGCTTGGTCGGGTTTGAGGAGAGGACTGAAGCTTTCTTT.

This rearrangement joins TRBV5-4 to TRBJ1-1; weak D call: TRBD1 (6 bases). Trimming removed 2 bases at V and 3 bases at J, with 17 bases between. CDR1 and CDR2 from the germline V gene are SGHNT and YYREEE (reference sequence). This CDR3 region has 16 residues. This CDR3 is CASSFRLGARHTEAFF. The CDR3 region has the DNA TGTGCCAGCAGCTTTCGTTTGGGGGCTCGGCACACTGAAGCTTTCTTT.

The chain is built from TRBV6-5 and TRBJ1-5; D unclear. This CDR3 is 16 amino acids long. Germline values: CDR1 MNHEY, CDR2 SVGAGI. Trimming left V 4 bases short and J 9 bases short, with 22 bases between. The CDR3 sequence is CASSSTWESSSWPQHF. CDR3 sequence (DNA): TGTGCCAGCAGTTCCACCTGGGAGAGCTCCAGTTGGCCCCAGCATTTT.

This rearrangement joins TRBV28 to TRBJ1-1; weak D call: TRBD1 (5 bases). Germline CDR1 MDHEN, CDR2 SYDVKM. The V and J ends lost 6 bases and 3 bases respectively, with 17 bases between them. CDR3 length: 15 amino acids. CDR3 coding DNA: TGTGCCAGCAGCACCATTCAGGGTGGGGACACTGAAGCTTTCTTT. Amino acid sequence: CASSTIQGGDTEAFF.

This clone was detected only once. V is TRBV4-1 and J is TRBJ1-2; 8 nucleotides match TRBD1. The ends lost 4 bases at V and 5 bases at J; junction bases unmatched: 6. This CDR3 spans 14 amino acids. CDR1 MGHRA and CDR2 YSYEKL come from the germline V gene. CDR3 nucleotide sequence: TGCGCCAGCAGCCCTACAGGGGGAGATTATGGCTACACCTTC. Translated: CASSPTGGDYGYTF.

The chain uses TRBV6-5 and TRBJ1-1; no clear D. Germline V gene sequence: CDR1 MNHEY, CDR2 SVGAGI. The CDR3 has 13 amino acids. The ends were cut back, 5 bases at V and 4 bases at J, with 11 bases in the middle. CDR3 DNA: TGTGCCAGCAGTCCCAGGAGGAGCACTGAAGCTTTCTTT. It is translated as CASSPRRSTEAFF.

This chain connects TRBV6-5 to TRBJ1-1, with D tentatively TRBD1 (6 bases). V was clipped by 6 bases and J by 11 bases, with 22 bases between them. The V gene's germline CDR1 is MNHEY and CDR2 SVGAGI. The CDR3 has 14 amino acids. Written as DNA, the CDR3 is TGTGCCAGCAGAACCGTCAGGGAGGGGGGTCGGGCTTTCTTT. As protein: CASRTVREGGRAFF.

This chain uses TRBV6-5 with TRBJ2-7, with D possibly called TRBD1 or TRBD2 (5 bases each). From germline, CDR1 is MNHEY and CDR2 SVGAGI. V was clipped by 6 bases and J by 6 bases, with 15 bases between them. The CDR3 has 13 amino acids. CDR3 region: CASSPVIGGEQYF. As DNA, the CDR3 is TGTGCCAGCAGCCCCGTCATTGGGGGCGAGCAGTACTTC.

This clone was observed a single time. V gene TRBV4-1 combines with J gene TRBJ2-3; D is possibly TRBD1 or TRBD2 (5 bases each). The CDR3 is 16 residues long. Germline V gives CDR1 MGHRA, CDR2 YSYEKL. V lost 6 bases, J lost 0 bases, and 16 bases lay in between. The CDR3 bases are TGCGCCAGCAGTCCCGGGGCAGGGCCAAGCACAGATACGCAGTATTTT. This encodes CASSPGAGPSTDTQYF.

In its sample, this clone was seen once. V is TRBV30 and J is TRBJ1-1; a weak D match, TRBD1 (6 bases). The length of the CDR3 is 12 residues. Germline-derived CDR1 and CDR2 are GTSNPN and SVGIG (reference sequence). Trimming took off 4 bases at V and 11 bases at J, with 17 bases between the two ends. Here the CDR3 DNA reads TGTGCCTGGATTAAACAGGGAAATGATGCTTTCTTT. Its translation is CAWIKQGNDAFF.

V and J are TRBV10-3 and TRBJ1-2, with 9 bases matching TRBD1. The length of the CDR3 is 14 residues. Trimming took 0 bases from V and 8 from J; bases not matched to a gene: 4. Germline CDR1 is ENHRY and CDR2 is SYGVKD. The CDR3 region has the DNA TGTGCCATCAGTGAGTCAGATGACAGGGGGGGCTACACCTTC. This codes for CAISESDDRGGYTF.

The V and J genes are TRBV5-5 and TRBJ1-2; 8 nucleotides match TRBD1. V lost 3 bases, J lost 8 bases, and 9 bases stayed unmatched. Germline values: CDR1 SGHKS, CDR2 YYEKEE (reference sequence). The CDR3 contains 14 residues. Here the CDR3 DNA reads TGTGCCAGCAGCTCCCCTGGACAGGGAAGAGGCTACACCTTC. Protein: CASSSPGQGRGYTF.

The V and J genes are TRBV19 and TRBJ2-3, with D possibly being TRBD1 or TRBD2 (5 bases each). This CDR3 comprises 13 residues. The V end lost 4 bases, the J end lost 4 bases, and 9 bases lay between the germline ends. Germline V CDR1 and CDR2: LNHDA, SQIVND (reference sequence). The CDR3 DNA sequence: TGTGCCAGTAGTAACCAGGGAGCAGATACGCAGTATTTT. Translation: CASSNQGADTQYF.

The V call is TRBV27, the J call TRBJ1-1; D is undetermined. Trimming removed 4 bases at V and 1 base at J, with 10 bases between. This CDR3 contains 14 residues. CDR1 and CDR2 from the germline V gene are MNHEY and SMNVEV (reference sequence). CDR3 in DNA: TGTGCCAGCAGTTCCCTTTTCCCGAACACTGAAGCTTTCTTT. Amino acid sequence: CASSSLFPNTEAFF.

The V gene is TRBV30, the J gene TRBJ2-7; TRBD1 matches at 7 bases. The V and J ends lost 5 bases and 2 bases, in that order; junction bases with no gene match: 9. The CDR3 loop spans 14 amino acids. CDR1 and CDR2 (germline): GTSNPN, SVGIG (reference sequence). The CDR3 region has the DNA TGTGCCTGGTGGGGGCAGGGGGAACCCTACGAGCAGTACTTC. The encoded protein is CAWWGQGEPYEQYF.

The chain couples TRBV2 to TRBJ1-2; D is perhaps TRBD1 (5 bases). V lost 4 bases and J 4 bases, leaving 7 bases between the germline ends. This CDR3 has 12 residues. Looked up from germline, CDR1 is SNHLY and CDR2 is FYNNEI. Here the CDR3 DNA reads TGTGCCAGCAGTGGACAGATCTATGGCTACACCTTC. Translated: CASSGQIYGYTF.

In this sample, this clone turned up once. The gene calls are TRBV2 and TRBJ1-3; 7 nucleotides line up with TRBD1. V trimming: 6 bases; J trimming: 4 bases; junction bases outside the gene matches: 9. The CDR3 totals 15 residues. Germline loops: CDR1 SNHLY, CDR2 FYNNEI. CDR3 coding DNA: TGTGCCAGCAGCGAGACAGGGAGATTCGGAAACACCATATATTTT. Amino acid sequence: CASSETGRFGNTIYF. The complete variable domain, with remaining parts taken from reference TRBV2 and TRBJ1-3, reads EPEVTQTPSHQVTQMGQEVILRCVPISNHLYFYWYRQILGQKVEFLVSFYNNEISEKSEIFDDQFSVERPDGSNFTLKIRSTKLEDSAMYFCASSETGRFGNTIYFGEGSWLTVV.

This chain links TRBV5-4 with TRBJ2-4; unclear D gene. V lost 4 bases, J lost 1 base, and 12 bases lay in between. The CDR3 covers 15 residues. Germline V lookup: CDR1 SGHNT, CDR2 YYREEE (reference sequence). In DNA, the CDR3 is TGTGCCAGCAGCCCGGGTGGGTCGGCCAAAAACATTCAGTACTTC. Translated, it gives CASSPGGSAKNIQYF.

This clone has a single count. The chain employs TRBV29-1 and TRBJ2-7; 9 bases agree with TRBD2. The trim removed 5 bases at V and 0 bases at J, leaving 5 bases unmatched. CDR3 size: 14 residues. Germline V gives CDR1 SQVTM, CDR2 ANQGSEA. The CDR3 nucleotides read TGCAGCGTTCTGATTAGCGGGAGCTCCTACGAGCAGTACTTC. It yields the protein CSVLISGSSYEQYF.

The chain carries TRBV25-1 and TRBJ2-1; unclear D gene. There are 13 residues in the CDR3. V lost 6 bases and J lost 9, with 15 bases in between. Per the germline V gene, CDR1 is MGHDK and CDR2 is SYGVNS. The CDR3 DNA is TGTGCCAGCAGAAGATGGCCCCTCGGTGAGCAGTTCTTC. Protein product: CASRRWPLGEQFF. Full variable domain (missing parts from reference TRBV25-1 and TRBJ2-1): EADIYQTPRYLVIGTGKKITLECSQTMGHDKMYWYQQDPGMELHLIHYSYGVNSTEKGDLSSESTVSRIRTEHFPLTLESARPSHTSQYLCASRRWPLGEQFFGPGTRLTVL.

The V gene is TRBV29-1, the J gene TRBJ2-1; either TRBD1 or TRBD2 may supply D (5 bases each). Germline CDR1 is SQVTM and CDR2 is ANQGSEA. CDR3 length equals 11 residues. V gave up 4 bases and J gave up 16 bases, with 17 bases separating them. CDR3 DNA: TGCAGCGTTGGGGGCGGCAGGGAGAGTTTCTTC. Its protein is CSVGGGRESFF.

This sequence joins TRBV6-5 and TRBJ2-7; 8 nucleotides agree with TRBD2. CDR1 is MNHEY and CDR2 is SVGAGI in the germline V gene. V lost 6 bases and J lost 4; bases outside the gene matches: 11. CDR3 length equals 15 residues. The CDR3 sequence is CASSTLAGQLYEQYF. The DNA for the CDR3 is TGTGCCAGCAGCACTTTAGCGGGACAACTATACGAGCAGTACTTC.

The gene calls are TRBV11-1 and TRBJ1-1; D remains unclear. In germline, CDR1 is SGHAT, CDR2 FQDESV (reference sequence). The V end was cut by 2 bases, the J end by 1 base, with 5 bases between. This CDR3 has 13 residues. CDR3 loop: CASSLLRNTEAFF. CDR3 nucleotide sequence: TGTGCCAGCAGCTTATTGCGGAACACTGAAGCTTTCTTT.

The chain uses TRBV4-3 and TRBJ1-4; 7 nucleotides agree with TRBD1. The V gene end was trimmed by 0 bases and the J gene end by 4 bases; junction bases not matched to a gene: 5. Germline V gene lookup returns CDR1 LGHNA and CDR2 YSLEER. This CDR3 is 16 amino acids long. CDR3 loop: CASSQDRTGLNEKLFF. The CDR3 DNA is TGCGCCAGCAGCCAAGATCGGACAGGCCTTAATGAAAAACTGTTTTTT.

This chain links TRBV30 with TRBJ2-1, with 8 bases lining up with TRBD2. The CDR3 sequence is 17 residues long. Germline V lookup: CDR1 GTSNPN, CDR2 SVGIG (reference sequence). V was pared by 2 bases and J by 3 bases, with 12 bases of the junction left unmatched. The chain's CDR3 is CAWSPKSGRANYNEQFF. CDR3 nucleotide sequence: TGTGCCTGGAGTCCAAAAAGCGGGAGAGCAAACTACAATGAGCAGTTCTTC. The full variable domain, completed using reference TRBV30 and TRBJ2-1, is SQTIHQWPATLVQPVGSPLSLECTVEGTSNPNLYWYRQAAGRGLQLLFYSVGIGQISSEVPQNLSASRPQDRQFILSSKKLLLSDSGFYLCAWSPKSGRANYNEQFFGPGTRLTVL.

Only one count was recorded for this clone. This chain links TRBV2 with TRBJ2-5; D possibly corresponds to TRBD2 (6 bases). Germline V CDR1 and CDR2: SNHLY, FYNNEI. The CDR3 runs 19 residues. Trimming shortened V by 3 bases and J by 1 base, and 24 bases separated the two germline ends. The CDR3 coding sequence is TGTGCCAGCAGTGAGGACGGCCCCGCGGCGGGGAGACTCCAAGAGACCCAGTACTTC. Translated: CASSEDGPAAGRLQETQYF.